Sequencing of this T cell receptor (beta chain) was carried out in a study of cytomegalovirus exposure and HLA in healthy donors. The PCR employed 60 Vbeta primers together with 13 Jbeta primers. Data came from immunoSEQ multiplex PCR; TCRdb stores just in-frame clones and leaves some out. Of 150,000 or so clones listed, more than 75% are singletons. Findings and caveats of the study: The Asian-associated ancestry cluster reportedly had fewer N-insertions than the 666-donor mean in a later analysis. Productive status was seen about 87% or about 30% of the time for most TCR beta V segments in an earlier analysis.

This clone showed up just once. Its antigen is not known. Although they were nominally healthy when sampled, donors likely had unrecorded immune exposures. The CDR3 covers 15 residues. Germline V lookup: CDR1 SNHLY, CDR2 FYNNEI. V lost 0 bases and J 0 bases, leaving 7 bases between the germline ends. Sequenced input: PBMCs. This chain joins TRBV2 and TRBJ2-3; no firm D call. The sequence came from a man aged 18-30 years in good health and CMV-seropositive. DNA for the CDR3: TGTGCCAGCAGTGAAGCGTATTCTAGCACAGATACGCAGTATTTT. Protein product: CASSEAYSSTDTQYF.